Reported below is one TCR beta chain. Its target is not known. CDR3 size: 21 residues. Germline assignment: CDR1 SGHVS and CDR2 FNYEAQ. With 6 bases clipped from V and 0 bases from J, the junction kept 20 bases outside the gene matches. This record belongs to a study of cytomegalovirus exposure and HLA in healthy donors. Findings and limits, study-wide: The listing of about 150 TCR beta chains classed them as cytomegalovirus-associated.

The primer mix had 60 Vbeta and 13 Jbeta primers. This table comes from immunoSEQ multiplex PCR, and its TCRdb copy is limited to in-frame clones, with some not included. The sample shows about 140,000 clones, more than 60% of them seen only once. Sequenced sample: PBMCs. The rearrangement links TRBV7-6 to TRBJ1-5; 10 bases align to TRBD1. The clonotype was recovered from a male donor in good health and CMV-seronegative. CDR3 sequence: CASSWRIEHGTGADSNQPQHF. CDR3 nucleotides: TGTGCCAGCAGTTGGAGGATTGAACATGGGACAGGGGCCGATAGCAATCAGCCCCAGCATTTT.